The TCR beta chain described here comes from a study of T cell responses to AZD1222 COVID-19 vaccine. The CDR3 runs 16 residues. Trimming removed 6 bases from V and 3 bases from J, with 17 bases in between. Germline V gives CDR1 SEHNR, CDR2 FQNEAQ (reference sequence). TCRdb's copy holds only in-frame clones and misses some; the assay was immunoSEQ multiplex PCR. The table has 130,000 to 150,000 clones, approximately 90% seen once; the top ten hold roughly 3.6%. The gene calls are TRBV7-9 and TRBJ2-2; no clear D gene. Sequencing was performed on peripheral blood, taken on day 0 of AZD1222 vaccination. The sequence came from an adult in good health. The CDR3 DNA follows: TGTGCCAGCAGTTCTCGGGTTCCCCCCTACACCGGGGAGCTGTTTTTT. It specifies CASSSRVPPYTGELFF.